This T cell receptor beta chain stems from a study of T cell changes during pregnancy in multiple sclerosis (dated by TCRdb to between 2018 and 2021). At the level of the whole study: The study looked at changes in the T cell repertoire across pregnancy in women with multiple sclerosis.

Preparation of the library involved the immunoSEQ multiplex PCR assay. TCRdb limited this immuneACCESS table to in-frame rearrangements with V and J called. A share of clones is missing; checked studies link under half to unresolved V genes, and the rest is unexplained. The sample table lists about 80,000 clones, around 92% of them with a count of one. 2% to 3% of the sample comes from the top ten. This clone showed up just once. Its antigen is still unknown. No base quality values were provided; no much bigger clone lies one nucleotide off. The CDR3 covers 12 residues, taking in both the cysteine and the phenylalanine. Just CDR3 DNA is preserved here, 36 bases in frame from base 1. Trimming accounts for 10 bases at V and 8 bases at J, while the number of junction bases matched to no gene is 8. Taken from the germline V gene (reference sequence), the CDR1 and CDR2 loops are MNHNY and SVGAGI.

This TCR was recovered from a female donor with multiple sclerosis, enrolled in a pregnancy study. Sequenced here: peripheral blood, sampled before pregnancy. This chain is built from TRBV6-6 and TRBJ2-1; the junction holds 7 bases that match TRBD2. CDR3 protein: CATSGGSDEQFF. Read as DNA, the sequence is TGTGCCACCTCGGGGGGTTCGGATGAGCAGTTCTTC.